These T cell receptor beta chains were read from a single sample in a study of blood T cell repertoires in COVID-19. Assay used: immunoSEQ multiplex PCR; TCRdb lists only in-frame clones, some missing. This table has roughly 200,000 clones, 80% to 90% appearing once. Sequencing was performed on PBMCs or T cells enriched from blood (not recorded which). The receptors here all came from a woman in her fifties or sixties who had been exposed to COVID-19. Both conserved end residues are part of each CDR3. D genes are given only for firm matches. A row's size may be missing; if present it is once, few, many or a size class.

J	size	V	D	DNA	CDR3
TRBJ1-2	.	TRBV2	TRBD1	TGTGCCAGCAGGGGACAGCGCTATGGCTACACCTTC	CASRGQRYGYTF
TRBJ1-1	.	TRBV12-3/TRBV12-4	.	TGTGCCAGCAGTTTATCGTCGGCAGGGAAAGCTTTCTTT	CASSLSSAGKAFF
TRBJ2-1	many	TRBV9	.	TGTGCCAGCAGCGCGAGAAGCTCCTACAATGAGCAGTTCTTC	CASSARSSYNEQFF
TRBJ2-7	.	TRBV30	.	TGTGCCTGGGGGGAGAGCTCCTACGAGCAGTACTTC	CAWGESSYEQYF
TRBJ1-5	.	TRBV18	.	TGTGCCAGCTCACCAACGAGGGCCAGCAATCAGCCCCAGCATTTT	CASSPTRASNQPQHF
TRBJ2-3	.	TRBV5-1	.	TGCGCCAGCAGCTTTTCAACAGATACGCAGTATTTT	CASSFSTDTQYF
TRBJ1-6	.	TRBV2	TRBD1	TGTGCCAGCAGACAGGGGGCACCTGGAAATAATTCACCCCTCCACTTT	CASRQGAPGNNSPLHF
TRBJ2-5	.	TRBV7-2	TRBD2	TGTGCCAGCAGCATCCCAGGGGCTAGCGGGGGGGAGACCCAGTACTTC	CASSIPGASGGETQYF
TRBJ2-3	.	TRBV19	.	TGTGCCAGTAGCCACCGCAGGGCTCCTGCCGTGGGTACGCAGTATTTT	CASSHRRAPAVGTQYF
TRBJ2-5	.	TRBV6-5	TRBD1	TGTGCCAGCAGTTACTCGAACACAGGGGGCGCAGAGACCCAGTACTTC	CASSYSNTGGAETQYF
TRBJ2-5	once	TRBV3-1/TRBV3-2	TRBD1	TGTGCCAGCAGCCTCCAGCCGGGGACAGGGACCCAGTACTTC	CASSLQPGTGTQYF
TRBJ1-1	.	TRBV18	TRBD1	TGTGCCAGCTCACCAGTGGGGACAGGGGCGGTTAGCACTGAAGCTTTCTTT	CASSPVGTGAVSTEAFF
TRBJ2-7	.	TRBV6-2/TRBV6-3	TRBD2	TGTGCCAGCAGTTACCAGGGACTAGAGGTTTCTGAGCAGTACTTC	CASSYQGLEVSEQYF
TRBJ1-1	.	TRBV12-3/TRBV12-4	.	TGTGCCAGCAGTTTGGGGGGACCTGAAGCTTTCTTT	CASSLGGPEAFF
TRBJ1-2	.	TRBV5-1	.	TGCGCCAGCAGCTTGGAGGTGGCAGGGGCTGGCTACACCTTC	CASSLEVAGAGYTF
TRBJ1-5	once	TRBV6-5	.	TGTGCCTCCGGGGTGGGAAATCAGCCCCAGCATTTT	CASGVGNQPQHF
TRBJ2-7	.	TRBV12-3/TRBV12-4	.	TGTGCCAGCAGACGCAGGGAGGATTACGAGCAGTACTTC	CASRRREDYEQYF
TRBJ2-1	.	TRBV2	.	TGTGCCAGCAGGGTTGGAGACTCCACCTACAATGAGCAGTTCTTC	CASRVGDSTYNEQFF
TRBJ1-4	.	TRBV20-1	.	TGCAGTGCTAGTAAGCCAGGGCAGGGATTTGAAAAACTGTTTTTT	CSASKPGQGFEKLFF
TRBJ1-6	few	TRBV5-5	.	TGTGCCAGCAGCTCAGACAGCCAAAGTTCACCCCTCCACTTT	CASSSDSQSSPLHF
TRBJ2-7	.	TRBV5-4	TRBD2	TGTGCCAGCAGTACCTTTTCGACTAGCGGGGACGAGCAGTACTTC	CASSTFSTSGDEQYF
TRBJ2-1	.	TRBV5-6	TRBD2	TGTGCCAGCAGTCCAGCGGGGGGCGTGGAGCAGTTCTTC	CASSPAGGVEQFF
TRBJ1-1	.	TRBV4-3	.	TGCGCCAGCAGCCAAGAGAGCTACACTGAAGCTTTCTTT	CASSQESYTEAFF
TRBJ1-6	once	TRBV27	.	TGTGCCAGCAGAACAGGACAGACTTCACCCCTCCACTTT	CASRTGQTSPLHF
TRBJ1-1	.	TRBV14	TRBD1	TGTGCCAGCAGCCACCTTAACTTCAGGGGGCGATTCACTGAAGCTTTCTTT	CASSHLNFRGRFTEAFF
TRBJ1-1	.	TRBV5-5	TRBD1	TGTGCCAGCAGCGGCACCGGTTACAGGGGCGAAGCTTTCTTT	CASSGTGYRGEAFF
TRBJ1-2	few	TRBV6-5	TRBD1	TGTGCCAGCAATAAGGACAGGGATCGTTACTATGGCTACACCTTC	CASNKDRDRYYGYTF
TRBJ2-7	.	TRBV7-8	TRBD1	TGTGCCAGCAGCCCCGGGACAGGGGTTCAAGGGCAGTACTTC	CASSPGTGVQGQYF
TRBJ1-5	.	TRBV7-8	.	TGTGCCAGCAGCTTGGTCCAGGGTGTACAGCCCCAGCATTTT	CASSLVQGVQPQHF
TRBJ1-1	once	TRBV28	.	TGTGCCAGCAGTTTCCGCGGTCTTCAAGCTTTCTTT	CASSFRGLQAFF
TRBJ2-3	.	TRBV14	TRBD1	TGTGCCAGCAGCCTAGGGACAGGGAAGAGGACAGATACGCAGTATTTT	CASSLGTGKRTDTQYF
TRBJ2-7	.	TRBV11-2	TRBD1	TGTGCCAGCAGCTTAGGAACAGGGGTGTACGAGCAGTACTTC	CASSLGTGVYEQYF
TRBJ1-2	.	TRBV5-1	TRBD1	TGCGCCAGCAGCTTTGGGACAGGAAACTATGGCTACACCTTC	CASSFGTGNYGYTF
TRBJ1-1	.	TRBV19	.	TGTGCCAGTAGTATAGATCGGGGGGTTGGACGGAACACTGAAGCTTTCTTT	CASSIDRGVGRNTEAFF
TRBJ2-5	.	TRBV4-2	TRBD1	TGTGCCAGCAGCCAAGATGGGCAGGGGGTGGGAGAGACCCAGTACTTC	CASSQDGQGVGETQYF
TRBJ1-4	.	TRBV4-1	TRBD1	TGCGCCAGCAGCCAAGGACAGGGGACTAATGAAAAACTGTTTTTT	CASSQGQGTNEKLFF
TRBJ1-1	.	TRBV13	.	TGTGCCAGCAGCAAATCCGGATCGGCCTTAGGGGCTGAAGCTTTCTTT	CASSKSGSALGAEAFF
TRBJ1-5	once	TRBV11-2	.	TGTGCCAGCAGCTTAGCACTTTTACAGCCCCAGCATTTT	CASSLALLQPQHF
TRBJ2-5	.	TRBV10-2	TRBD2	TGCGCCAGCAGTGAAAGAAGCGGGGGGCGGGAGACCCAGTACTTC	CASSERSGGRETQYF
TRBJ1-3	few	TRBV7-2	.	TGTGCCAGCAGCCCAACAGGGTTTGGAAACACCATATATTTT	CASSPTGFGNTIYF